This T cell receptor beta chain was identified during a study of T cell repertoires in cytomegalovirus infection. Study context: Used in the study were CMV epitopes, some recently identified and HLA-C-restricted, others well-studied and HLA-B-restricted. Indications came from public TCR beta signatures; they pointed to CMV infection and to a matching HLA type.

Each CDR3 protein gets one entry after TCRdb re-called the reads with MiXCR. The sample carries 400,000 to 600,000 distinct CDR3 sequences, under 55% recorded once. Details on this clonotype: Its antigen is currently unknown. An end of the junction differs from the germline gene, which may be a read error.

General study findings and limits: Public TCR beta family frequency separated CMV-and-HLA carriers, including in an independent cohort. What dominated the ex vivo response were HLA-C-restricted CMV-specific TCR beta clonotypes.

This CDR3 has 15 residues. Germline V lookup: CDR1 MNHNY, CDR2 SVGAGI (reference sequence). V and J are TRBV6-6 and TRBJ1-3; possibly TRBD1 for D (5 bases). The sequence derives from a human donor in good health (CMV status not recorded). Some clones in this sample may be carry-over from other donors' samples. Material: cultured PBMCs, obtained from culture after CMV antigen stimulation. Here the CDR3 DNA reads TGTGCCAGCAGTTACTCGAACCAGGGCGGGTACACCGTATATTTT. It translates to CASSYSNQGGYTVYF.